Presented here are 27 T cell receptor beta chains from one specimen sequenced in a study of graft-versus-host responses after intestinal transplantation. Profiled with immunoSEQ multiplex PCR; TCRdb holds only in-frame clones, not every one. The sample has around 110,000 clones, about nine tenths seen once. The antigens for these receptors are not known. The sample was unstimulated CD4+ T cells sorted from spleen or lymph node cells, taken before intestinal transplant. Receptor source: a human donor who received an intestinal transplant.

J is TRBJ2-5 and V is TRBV5-4; 7 bases match TRBD1. Germline CDR1 is SGHNT and CDR2 is YYREEE (reference sequence). The CDR3 consists of 15 residues. With 4 bases clipped from V and 1 base from J, the junction kept 7 bases outside the gene matches. This CDR3 is CASSVKTGFQETQYF. The CDR3 coding sequence is TGTGCCAGCAGCGTGAAGACAGGGTTCCAAGAGACCCAGTACTTC.

V usage is TRBV2 and J usage is TRBJ2-6; 8 bases align to TRBD1. Germline CDR1 SNHLY, CDR2 FYNNEI. The V and J ends lost 6 bases and 1 base, in that order; junction bases with no gene match: 5. This CDR3 is built from 16 residues. The CDR3: CASSENRGSGANVLTF. The CDR3 nucleotides are TGTGCCAGCAGCGAAAACAGGGGGTCTGGGGCCAACGTCCTGACTTTC.

The CDR3 region is CASSPQTGYYGYTF. The DNA of the CDR3 is TGTGCCAGCAGTCCCCAGACAGGGTACTATGGCTACACCTTC. The V and J genes are TRBV6-1 and TRBJ1-2; TRBD1 aligns across 7 bases. With 5 bases clipped from V and 3 bases from J, the junction kept 6 bases outside the gene matches. Germline CDR1 is MNHNS and CDR2 is SASEGT. This CDR3 is 14 amino acids long.

The V gene is TRBV15, the J gene TRBJ1-4; 8 bases are shared with TRBD1. This CDR3 region has 15 residues. Losses at the gene ends were 0 bases for V and 8 bases for J; bases not matched to a gene: 5. CDR1 and CDR2 (germline): LNHNV, YYDKDF (reference sequence). The CDR3 is CATSRDRGRWEKLFF. CDR3 bases: TGTGCCACCAGCAGAGACAGGGGGCGTTGGGAAAAACTGTTTTTT.

This clone was counted once. The rearrangement uses TRBV19 and TRBJ1-2; 8 positions agree with TRBD1. Trimming at V came to 0 bases and at J to 8 bases, leaving 5 bases not matched to a gene. The CDR3 covers 14 residues. From germline, CDR1 is LNHDA and CDR2 SQIVND (reference sequence). CDR3 protein: CASSIDLDRDGYTF. The CDR3 DNA sequence: TGTGCCAGTAGTATAGATCTGGACAGGGACGGCTACACCTTC.

This chain connects TRBV10-3 to TRBJ1-2, with D uncertain. This CDR3 comprises 11 residues. V was cut by 3 bases and J by 4 bases, with 3 bases left in between. Germline lookup yields CDR1 ENHRY and CDR2 SYGVKD. The CDR3 DNA reads as TGTGCCATCAGTGACGGCTATGGCTACACCTTC. Translated, it gives CAISDGYGYTF.

For the CDR3, the DNA is TGTGCCAGCAGTTACTTCGGACACATGACCGGGGAGCTGTTTTTT. This codes for CASSYFGHMTGELFF. V gene TRBV6-5 combines with J gene TRBJ2-2, with a possible D match to TRBD1 (5 bases). There are 15 residues in the CDR3. CDR1 is MNHEY and CDR2 is SVGAGI in the germline V gene. The ends were cut back, 1 base at V and 5 bases at J, with 11 bases in the middle.

V usage is TRBV19 and J usage is TRBJ2-3; D unclear. The V gene lost 0 bases and the J gene lost 3 bases, with 16 bases spanning the gap. The CDR3 runs 17 residues. Germline V gene data show CDR1 as LNHDA and CDR2 as SQIVND (reference sequence). DNA of the CDR3: TGTGCCAGTAGTATAGATCTCCGTCAGCTGCGGACAGATACGCAGTATTTT. This encodes CASSIDLRQLRTDTQYF.

The chain employs TRBV5-1 and TRBJ2-7; possibly TRBD2 for D (6 bases). CDR1 is SGHRS and CDR2 is YFSETQ in the germline V gene. The CDR3 is 15 amino acids. V was shortened by 4 bases and J by 3 bases, with 17 bases between the two germline ends. The CDR3 sequence: CASSRGTSEDYEQYF. The CDR3 DNA sequence: TGCGCCAGCAGCCGTGGGACTTCCGAGGACTACGAGCAGTACTTC.

V is TRBV30 and J is TRBJ2-5; TRBD2 might be the D (5 bases). Germline V gives CDR1 GTSNPN, CDR2 SVGIG (reference sequence). Trimming removed 2 bases at V and 5 bases at J, with 12 bases between. The CDR3 extends over 13 amino acids. This CDR3 is CAWSRTLRETQYF. CDR3 nucleotide sequence: TGTGCCTGGAGTAGGACTCTTCGGGAGACCCAGTACTTC.

The chain is built from TRBV7-3 and TRBJ2-1, with D possibly matching TRBD2 (6 bases). With 0 bases removed from V and 8 bases from J, the gap between germline ends came to 14 bases. This CDR3 is 15 amino acids long. Per germline, CDR1 SGHTA and CDR2 FQGTGA. The DNA of the CDR3 is TGTGCCAGCAGCTTAACGAGGGCTAGCGTCCATGAGCAGTTCTTC. It encodes CASSLTRASVHEQFF.

The J gene is TRBJ2-2, the V gene TRBV5-1; TRBD2 might be the D (5 bases). The CDR3 covers 16 residues. Germline-derived CDR1 and CDR2 are SGHRS and YFSETQ. V gave up 1 base and J gave up 5 bases, with 15 bases separating them. CDR3 sequence: CASSLIEGRRTGELFF. CDR3 nucleotides: TGCGCCAGCAGCTTGATTGAGGGTAGGAGGACCGGGGAGCTGTTTTTT.

This chain links TRBV2 with TRBJ1-5; no definite D call. This CDR3 is built from 14 residues. Germline V lookup: CDR1 SNHLY, CDR2 FYNNEI. Trimming removed 5 bases from V and 3 bases from J, with 11 bases in between. The CDR3 DNA reads TGTGCCAGCAGTTCTGACGGACTCAATCAGCCCCAGCATTTT. Residues: CASSSDGLNQPQHF.

The chain combines TRBV5-1 with TRBJ2-3, with a possible D match to TRBD1 (7 bases). Germline V gives CDR1 SGHRS, CDR2 YFSETQ. V dropped 5 bases and J dropped 5 bases, with 18 bases sitting between them. This CDR3 contains 15 residues. This chain's CDR3 is CASRYRGLSLDTQYF. CDR3 coding DNA: TGCGCCAGCAGATACAGGGGACTCTCCTTAGATACGCAGTATTTT.

The chain joins TRBV10-3 to TRBJ2-1; 10 bases agree with TRBD2. The trim removed 8 bases at V and 2 bases at J, leaving 6 bases unmatched. Germline loops: CDR1 ENHRY, CDR2 SYGVKD. The CDR3 is 15 residues long. CDR3 sequence: CAIGAGTSAYNEQFF. The CDR3 DNA reads as TGTGCCATCGGGGCCGGGACTAGCGCCTACAATGAGCAGTTCTTC.

The chain has TRBV9 and TRBJ2-3; 8 bases line up with TRBD2. The CDR3 has 15 amino acids. CDR1 is SGDLS, CDR2 YYNGEE, per germline. The V segment lost 1 base and the J segment 5 bases; nucleotides outside the gene matches: 6. CDR3 residues: CASSVSGGGRDTQYF. The CDR3 coding sequence is TGTGCCAGCAGCGTATCGGGCGGGGGGAGAGATACGCAGTATTTT.

The chain joins TRBV10-2 to TRBJ2-3, with 10 bases identical to TRBD2. V lost 6 bases to trimming and J lost 1 base; unmatched junction nucleotides: 7. Looked up from germline, CDR1 is WSHSY and CDR2 is SAAADI. The CDR3 contains 16 residues. The CDR3 protein is CASSLLGLAGTDTQYF. Here the CDR3 DNA reads TGCGCCAGCAGCTTACTCGGACTAGCGGGCACAGATACGCAGTATTTT.

V is TRBV7-9 and J is TRBJ2-7, with 7 positions matching TRBD1. The ends lost 5 bases at V and 2 bases at J; junction bases unmatched: 12. Germline-derived CDR1 and CDR2 are SEHNR and FQNEAQ (reference sequence). The CDR3 is made up of 16 amino acids. The CDR3 spells CASSIPAGGFTYEQYF. The CDR3, as DNA: TGTGCCAGCAGCATCCCTGCAGGGGGATTCACCTACGAGCAGTACTTC. The whole variable domain, filled in from reference TRBV7-9 and TRBJ2-7, reads DTGVSQNPRHKITKRGQNVTFRCDPISEHNRLYWYRQTLGQGPEFLTYFQNEAQLEKSRLLSDRFSAERPKGSFSTLEIQRTEQGDSAMYLCASSIPAGGFTYEQYFGPGTRLTVT.

This CDR3 is CASMRTFSYEQYF. CDR3 coding DNA: TGTGCCAGCATGAGGACATTCTCCTACGAGCAGTACTTC. This sequence joins TRBV7-2 and TRBJ2-7; possibly TRBD1 for D (5 bases). V lost 7 bases, J lost 0 bases, and 10 bases lay in between. Per germline, CDR1 SGHTA and CDR2 FQGNSA. This CDR3 is built from 13 residues.

The gene calls are TRBV5-4 and TRBJ2-5; TRBD2 is a possible D gene (5 bases). The CDR3 length is 13 residues. Germline V CDR1 and CDR2: SGHNT, YYREEE (reference sequence). The V end was cut by 2 bases, the J end by 2 bases, with 7 bases between. This CDR3 is CASSFPGQETQYF. CDR3 bases: TGTGCCAGCAGCTTCCCGGGACAAGAGACCCAGTACTTC. Together with reference TRBV5-4 and TRBJ2-5, the CDR3 gives the full variable domain: ETGVTQSPTHLIKTRGQQVTLRCSSQSGHNTVSWYQQALGQGPQFIFQYYREEENGRGNFPPRFSGLQFPNYSSELNVNALELDDSALYLCASSFPGQETQYFGPGTRLLVL.

The rearrangement joins TRBV28 to TRBJ2-2, with D maybe TRBD2 (6 bases). CDR1 and CDR2 (germline): MDHEN, SYDVKM. V was cut by 10 bases and J by 1 base, with 10 bases left in between. This CDR3 is built from 13 residues. The CDR3 DNA reads TGTGCCACCGTGGAGGGGAACACCGGGGAGCTGTTTTTT. It encodes CATVEGNTGELFF.

V gene TRBV10-3 combines with J gene TRBJ2-3; 9 bases are a match to TRBD2. Germline V gene lookup returns CDR1 ENHRY and CDR2 SYGVKD. The length of the CDR3 is 15 residues. V dropped 5 bases and J dropped 1; count of bases not matched to a gene: 4. The CDR3 region is CAISLAGAGTDTQYF. The DNA of the CDR3 is TGTGCCATCAGTTTAGCGGGAGCGGGCACAGATACGCAGTATTTT.

The J gene is TRBJ1-4, the V gene TRBV19; no clear D gene. This CDR3 spans 14 amino acids. Trimming took 7 bases from V and 3 from J, leaving 12 bases between them. CDR1 is LNHDA, CDR2 SQIVND, per germline (reference sequence). CDR3 amino acids: CASNEGYANEKLFF. The CDR3 nucleotides are TGTGCCAGTAACGAGGGCTATGCTAATGAAAAACTGTTTTTT.

This chain connects TRBV11-2 to TRBJ2-5; TRBD2 agrees at 10 bases. Germline CDR1 reads SGHAT; CDR2 reads FQNNGV. V lost 3 bases, J lost 6 bases, and 13 bases stayed unmatched. This CDR3 comprises 17 residues. CDR3 coding DNA: TGTGCCAGCAGCTTGGCTCAGGCTAGCGGGGGTTCGAAGACCCAGTACTTC. Amino acid sequence: CASSLAQASGGSKTQYF.

This chain uses TRBV27 with TRBJ1-1, with D possibly being TRBD1 (6 bases). Trimming took off 4 bases at V and 11 bases at J, with 29 bases between the two ends. Germline V gene data show CDR1 as MNHEY and CDR2 as SMNVEV (reference sequence). CDR3 length equals 17 residues. The CDR3 DNA follows: TGTGCCAGCAGTTACCTCCCGTTAGGGGGGGTACCCCGGGACGCTTTCTTT. It codes for CASSYLPLGGVPRDAFF.

The V and J genes are TRBV2 and TRBJ2-2; a possible D gene is TRBD1 (6 bases). The germline V and J ends were trimmed by 5 bases and 3 bases, with 22 bases remaining between them. CDR3 length: 18 residues. Germline CDR1 and CDR2: SNHLY and FYNNEI. The DNA for the CDR3 is TGTGCCAGCAGTCAACTTTCAACAGGGCCAAGGGACACCGGGGAGCTGTTTTTT. Its protein is CASSQLSTGPRDTGELFF.

This clone has just one count. V usage is TRBV19 and J usage is TRBJ1-6, with D possibly being TRBD1 (5 bases). The CDR3 is made up of 15 amino acids. The germline V gene encodes CDR1 LNHDA and CDR2 SQIVND (reference sequence). V was shortened by 9 bases and J by 7 bases, with 19 bases between the two germline ends. CDR3 region: CASQLDTGGNSPLHF. DNA for the CDR3: TGTGCCAGCCAACTGGACACTGGGGGGAATTCACCCCTCCACTTT.